A single sample is the source of the 27 T cell receptor beta chains below, sequenced in a study of blood T cell repertoires in COVID-19. Using immunoSEQ multiplex PCR, the repertoire was profiled, and TCRdb retains in-frame clones only, with some absent. Found here are hundreds of thousands of clones, about 87% of them singletons; the top ten hold around 10%. The sequenced sample consisted of PBMCs or T cells enriched from blood (not recorded which). These receptors were taken from a woman aged 45-59 years who had recovered from COVID-19.

This chain uses TRBV7-3 with TRBJ2-2, with 7 bases aligning to TRBD2. The CDR3 covers 16 residues. Trimming took 5 bases from V and 3 from J; bases not matched to a gene: 9. Looked up from germline, CDR1 is SGHTA and CDR2 is FQGTGA. DNA of the CDR3: TGTGCCAGCAGCCACACGAGAGCGGGGCACACCGGGGAGCTGTTTTTT. Protein: CASSHTRAGHTGELFF.

CDR3 sequence reads: CASSSTDYFYGYTF. Written as DNA, the CDR3 is TGTGCCAGCAGTTCGACAGATTACTTCTATGGCTACACCTTC. The chain carries TRBV28 and TRBJ1-2; D may be TRBD1 (5 bases). Per germline, CDR1 MDHEN and CDR2 SYDVKM. The CDR3 runs 14 residues. Trimming stripped 4 bases from V and 4 bases from J, with 13 bases between.

The rearrangement joins TRBV7-8 to TRBJ2-7, with TRBD1 matching 8 bases. The CDR3 loop spans 17 amino acids. CDR1 is SGHVS, CDR2 FQNEAQ, per germline. Losses at the gene ends were 6 bases for V and 0 bases for J; bases not matched to a gene: 13. The CDR3 DNA reads as TGTGCCAGCAGATTATACCCTAACAGGGGGTCCTCCTACGAGCAGTACTTC. Residues: CASRLYPNRGSSYEQYF.

The count of this clone is one. The chain combines TRBV28 with TRBJ2-1; the match to TRBD1 covers 9 bases. In germline, CDR1 is MDHEN, CDR2 SYDVKM. With V trimmed by 6 bases and J by 8 bases, 11 bases remained unmatched. The CDR3 contains 15 residues. CDR3 sequence reads: CASSSGGTGIHEQFF. CDR3 sequence (DNA): TGTGCCAGCAGCTCTGGGGGGACAGGGATCCATGAGCAGTTCTTC.

V is TRBV5-1 and J is TRBJ2-3; D perhaps matches TRBD1 (6 bases). Deletions cut 4 bases from V and 2 bases from J, with 14 bases between. CDR1 SGHRS and CDR2 YFSETQ come from the germline V gene. CDR3 length equals 15 residues. CDR3 sequence (DNA): TGCGCCAGCAGCAGCTCAGGGGTGGTCACAGATACGCAGTATTTT. It is translated as CASSSSGVVTDTQYF.

The chain is built from TRBV11-2 and TRBJ1-2; 8 bases line up with TRBD1. The V gene end was trimmed by 5 bases and the J gene end by 7 bases; junction bases not matched to a gene: 6. Per the germline V gene, CDR1 is SGHAT and CDR2 is FQNNGV. The CDR3 covers 13 residues. DNA of the CDR3: TGTGCCAGCAGCCCGGGACAGGCTGTTGGCTACACCTTC. The encoded protein is CASSPGQAVGYTF.

The chain recombines TRBV3-1 (or the pseudogene TRBV3-2) with TRBJ1-1; no clear D gene. The CDR3 contains 13 residues. Deletions cut 0 bases from V and 8 bases from J, with 10 bases between. CDR1 is LGHDT and CDR2 is YNNKEL in the germline V gene (reference sequence). Here the CDR3 DNA reads TGTGCCAGCAGCCAAGACTTTTCTACGGAAGCTTTCTTT. Translated, it gives CASSQDFSTEAFF.

The chain is built from TRBV6-5 and TRBJ1-2; 7 nucleotides agree with TRBD1. Trimming took 8 bases from V and 3 from J; bases not matched to a gene: 3. The CDR3 covers 12 residues. Germline values: CDR1 MNHEY, CDR2 SVGAGI. CDR3: CASGTEYYGYTF. The CDR3 DNA follows: TGTGCCAGCGGGACAGAATACTATGGCTACACCTTC.

The rearrangement joins TRBV27 to TRBJ1-2; possibly TRBD1 for D (5 bases). CDR3 size: 14 residues. CDR1 and CDR2 from the germline V gene are MNHEY and SMNVEV (reference sequence). V was pared by 6 bases and J by 3 bases, with 14 bases between. The CDR3 loop is CASSRSPRDYGYTF. The CDR3 DNA follows: TGTGCCAGCAGCCGATCCCCCAGGGACTATGGCTACACCTTC.

CDR3: CASSGGLAGPYSTDTQYF. CDR3 coding DNA: TGTGCCAGCAGTGGGGGACTAGCGGGACCCTATAGCACAGATACGCAGTATTTT. The V and J genes are TRBV28 and TRBJ2-3, with TRBD2 identical over 13 bases. Germline trimming cut 5 bases from V and 0 bases from J; bases unmatched to any gene: 8. CDR3 size: 18 residues. Germline V gene lookup returns CDR1 MDHEN and CDR2 SYDVKM.

This chain connects TRBV5-1 to TRBJ2-3; 10 nucleotides agree with TRBD2. Looked up from germline, CDR1 is SGHRS and CDR2 is YFSETQ. The CDR3 extends over 16 amino acids. V dropped 3 bases and J dropped 6; count of bases not matched to a gene: 10. CDR3 amino acids: CASSSGSGGTADTQYF. Here the CDR3 DNA reads TGCGCCAGCAGCTCAGGTAGCGGGGGGACCGCCGATACGCAGTATTTT.

The V and J genes are TRBV7-3 and TRBJ2-3, with D maybe TRBD2 (7 bases). Deletions cut 5 bases from V and 4 bases from J, with 13 bases between. CDR3 size: 14 residues. Germline V CDR1 and CDR2: SGHTA, FQGTGA. The CDR3: CASSLGGAADTQYF. The CDR3 nucleotides are TGTGCCAGCAGCCTTGGGGGGGCGGCAGATACGCAGTATTTT. Together with reference TRBV7-3 and TRBJ2-3, the CDR3 gives the full variable domain: GAGVSQTPSNKVTEKGKYVELRCDPISGHTALYWYRQSLGQGPEFLIYFQGTGAADDSGLPNDRFFAVRPEGSVSTLKIQRTERGDSAVYLCASSLGGAADTQYFGPGTRLTVL.

The V and J genes are TRBV20-1 and TRBJ2-7, with TRBD1 as a possible D gene (6 bases). V was shortened by 3 bases and J by 2 bases, with 14 bases between the two germline ends. The CDR3 is 14 residues long. The germline CDR1 and CDR2 sequences are DFQATT and SNEGSKA (reference sequence). In DNA, the CDR3 is TGCAGTGCTAGTTGGCAGGGGACGACCTACGAGCAGTACTTC. This codes for CSASWQGTTYEQYF.

The V gene is TRBV5-8, the J gene TRBJ1-2; 9 nucleotides align to TRBD1. Per germline, CDR1 SGHTS and CDR2 YDEGEE. This CDR3 is 14 amino acids long. Trimming took 4 bases from V and 6 from J; bases not matched to a gene: 7. The CDR3 here is CASSLWTGENGYTF. DNA of the CDR3: TGTGCCAGCAGCCTATGGACAGGGGAAAATGGCTACACCTTC.

The genes are TRBV24-1 and TRBJ2-3; perhaps TRBD2 as D (6 bases). The V gene lost 2 bases and the J gene lost 1 base, with 21 bases spanning the gap. The CDR3 is made up of 19 amino acids. Germline V gives CDR1 KGHDR, CDR2 SFDVKD. The DNA of the CDR3 is TGTGCCACCAGTGATTCGGTCAGCGGGCCCTCTAGGGGCACAGATACGCAGTATTTT. Amino acids: CATSDSVSGPSRGTDTQYF.

This chain joins TRBV2 and TRBJ1-6; no clear D. This CDR3 spans 14 amino acids. Looked up from germline, CDR1 is SNHLY and CDR2 is FYNNEI. With 7 bases removed from V and 6 bases from J, the gap between germline ends came to 13 bases. CDR3 sequence: CASIREPGNSPLHF. The CDR3 DNA follows: TGTGCCAGCATACGGGAGCCGGGTAATTCACCCCTCCACTTT.

This sequence joins TRBV2 and TRBJ1-5, with a possible D match to TRBD1 (6 bases). There are 14 residues in the CDR3. Germline CDR1 and CDR2: SNHLY and FYNNEI. V shed 7 bases and J shed 7 bases, with 17 bases lying between them. This CDR3 is CASTEGVSDQPQHF. CDR3 DNA sequence: TGTGCCAGCACCGAGGGGGTTTCCGACCAGCCCCAGCATTTT.

The rearrangement joins TRBV20-1 to TRBJ2-5, with 7 positions matching TRBD2. Germline CDR1 reads DFQATT; CDR2 reads SNEGSKA (reference sequence). The V and J ends lost 3 bases and 4 bases, in that order; junction bases with no gene match: 5. This CDR3 is 13 amino acids long. CDR3 in amino acids: CSASLRGVETQYF. In DNA, the CDR3 is TGCAGTGCTAGTTTACGGGGGGTAGAGACCCAGTACTTC.

The V call is TRBV7-2, the J call TRBJ2-3; D might be TRBD2 (5 bases). Germline CDR1 and CDR2: SGHTA and FQGNSA. V gave up 4 bases and J gave up 5 bases, with 22 bases separating them. There are 17 residues in the CDR3. CDR3 protein: CASSYLPSPASGDTQYF. As DNA, the CDR3 is TGTGCCAGCAGCTACCTTCCTAGCCCTGCTTCTGGAGATACGCAGTATTTT.

The chain recombines TRBV6-6 with TRBJ1-6, with TRBD1 as a possible D gene (5 bases). Germline V CDR1 and CDR2: MNHNY, SVGAGI (reference sequence). Trimming pared 5 bases from V and 6 bases from J, leaving 23 bases between. This CDR3 has 18 residues. Written as DNA, the CDR3 is TGTGCCAGCAGTCTCCTCCCTCCTCGGGGGGTGGGTAATTCACCCCTCCACTTT. Translated: CASSLLPPRGVGNSPLHF.

The chain recombines TRBV19 with TRBJ2-1, with a weak D call TRBD2 (7 bases). Trimming cost V 3 bases and J 9 bases, with 21 bases left between them. CDR1 is LNHDA, CDR2 SQIVND, per germline (reference sequence). The CDR3 is 16 residues long. The CDR3 region has the DNA TGTGCCAGTAGTATCCCTCTAAGGGGGGGCTTTAGTGAGCAGTTCTTC. Its translation: CASSIPLRGGFSEQFF. The whole variable domain, remainder taken from reference TRBV19 and TRBJ2-1, is DGGITQSPKYLFRKEGQNVTLSCEQNLNHDAMYWYRQDPGQGLRLIYYSQIVNDFQKGDIAEGYSVSREKKESFPLTVTSAQKNPTAFYLCASSIPLRGGFSEQFFGPGTRLTVL.

The CDR3 spells CASTPRGHYGYTF. In nucleotides, the CDR3 is TGTGCCAGCACCCCCAGGGGCCACTATGGCTACACCTTC. The chain links TRBV3-1 (or the pseudogene TRBV3-2) to TRBJ1-2; D is perhaps TRBD1 (6 bases). Germline loops: CDR1 LGHDT, CDR2 YNNKEL (reference sequence). This CDR3 is 13 amino acids long. The V gene lost 7 bases and the J gene lost 3 bases, with 12 bases spanning the gap.

The gene calls are TRBV4-2 and TRBJ2-7; D remains unclear. The V gene lost 0 bases and the J gene lost 3 bases, with 3 bases spanning the gap. The CDR3 has 12 amino acids. Germline CDR1 LGHNA, CDR2 YNFKEQ. The DNA for the CDR3 is TGTGCCAGCAGCCAAGATCGCTACGAGCAGTACTTC. This codes for CASSQDRYEQYF.

The rearrangement joins TRBV7-9 to TRBJ2-2; D is uncertain. The CDR3 is 14 amino acids. V lost 1 base and J lost 3, with 6 bases in between. From germline, CDR1 is SEHNR and CDR2 FQNEAQ (reference sequence). CDR3 residues: CASSLGRYTGELFF. CDR3 nucleotides: TGTGCCAGCAGCTTAGGGAGATACACCGGGGAGCTGTTTTTT.

The chain has TRBV29-1 and TRBJ1-4; D is uncertain. The germline gives CDR1 SQVTM, CDR2 ANQGSEA. V was pared by 4 bases and J by 4 bases, with 13 bases between. This CDR3 comprises 14 residues. CDR3 in amino acids: CSVGAEVFNEKLFF. The DNA of the CDR3 is TGCAGCGTTGGGGCAGAAGTCTTTAATGAAAAACTGTTTTTT. Filled out from reference TRBV29-1 and TRBJ1-4, the complete variable domain reads SAVISQKPSRDICQRGTSLTIQCQVDSQVTMMFWYRQQPGQSLTLIATANQGSEATYESGFVIDKFPISRPNLTFSTLTVSNMSPEDSSIYLCSVGAEVFNEKLFFGSGTQLSVL.

The J gene is TRBJ1-3, the V gene TRBV6-1, with D tentatively TRBD1 (6 bases). CDR1 is MNHNS, CDR2 SASEGT, per germline. The CDR3 is made up of 16 amino acids. V was clipped by 2 bases and J by 3 bases, with 14 bases between them. CDR3 DNA sequence: TGTGCCAGCAGTGAATCGTTGGGGGCGCTTGGAAACACCATATATTTT. As protein: CASSESLGALGNTIYF.

This chain connects TRBV19 to TRBJ2-1; tentatively, D is TRBD1 (5 bases). Germline assignment: CDR1 LNHDA and CDR2 SQIVND (reference sequence). The CDR3 is 14 amino acids. The V end was cut by 3 bases, the J end by 5 bases, with 11 bases between. The CDR3 protein is CASSIWTKNNEQFF. In nucleotides, the CDR3 is TGTGCCAGTAGTATTTGGACAAAAAACAATGAGCAGTTCTTC.